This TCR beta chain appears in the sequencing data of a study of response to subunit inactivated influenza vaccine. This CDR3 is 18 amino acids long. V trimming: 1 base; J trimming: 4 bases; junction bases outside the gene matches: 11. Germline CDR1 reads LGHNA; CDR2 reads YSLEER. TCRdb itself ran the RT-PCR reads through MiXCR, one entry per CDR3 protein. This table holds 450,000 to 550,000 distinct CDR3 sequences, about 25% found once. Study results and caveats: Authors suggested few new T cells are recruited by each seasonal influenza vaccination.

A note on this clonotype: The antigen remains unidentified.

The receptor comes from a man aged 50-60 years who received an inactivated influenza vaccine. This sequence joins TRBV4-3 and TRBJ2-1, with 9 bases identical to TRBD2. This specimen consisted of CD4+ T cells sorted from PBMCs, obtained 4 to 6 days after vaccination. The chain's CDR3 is CASSQGGRARFNYNEQFF. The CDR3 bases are TGCGCCAGCAGCCAAGGCGGGAGGGCACGTTTCAATTACAATGAGCAGTTCTTC.